The 19 T cell receptor beta chains listed next were all sequenced from one sample in a study of blood T cell repertoires in COVID-19. Clones were sequenced by immunoSEQ multiplex PCR, and TCRdb holds only the in-frame ones, with some missing. The table records around 200,000 clones, roughly 80% of them present only once. The sequenced sample was peripheral blood. These receptors were taken from a human donor in a cohort sampled during active COVID-19.

V gene TRBV5-1 combines with J gene TRBJ2-5; 7 bases are shared with TRBD1. This CDR3 has 15 residues. V shed 0 bases, J shed 1 base, and the junction held 3 bases outside the gene matches. Germline V gene sequence: CDR1 SGHRS, CDR2 YFSETQ. This CDR3 reads CASSLANRGQETQYF. DNA of the CDR3: TGCGCCAGCAGCTTGGCCAACAGGGGCCAAGAGACCCAGTACTTC.

V is TRBV25-1 and J is TRBJ2-7; TRBD1 aligns across 11 bases. The length of the CDR3 is 15 residues. Germline loops: CDR1 MGHDK, CDR2 SYGVNS. Trimming cost V 2 bases and J 7 bases; bases outside gene matches: 7. CDR3 region: CASSELGQGAGEQYF. The CDR3 DNA sequence: TGTGCCAGCAGTGAACTAGGACAGGGGGCTGGTGAGCAGTACTTC.

The chain has TRBV2 and TRBJ2-7; no firm D call. The V gene lost 5 bases and the J gene lost 7 bases, with 6 bases spanning the gap. Germline CDR1 reads SNHLY; CDR2 reads FYNNEI. This CDR3 comprises 10 residues. The CDR3 DNA follows: TGTGCCAGCAGTCAGGATGAGCAGTACTTC. Translated: CASSQDEQYF.

In DNA form, the CDR3 reads TGTGCCAGCAGCCAAGAGGACGCACGGTTAGGGGACACCATATATTTT. Its translation: CASSQEDARLGDTIYF. The chain carries TRBV3-1 (or the pseudogene TRBV3-2) and TRBJ1-3, with D possibly being TRBD1 (5 bases). Germline-derived CDR1 and CDR2 are LGHDT and YNNKEL (reference sequence). Between the trimmed V and J ends, which lost 0 bases and 8 bases, there was a span of 17 bases. The CDR3 length is 16 residues.

The genes are TRBV5-4 and TRBJ2-1; 10 nucleotides align to TRBD2. CDR3 length: 16 residues. The V gene end was trimmed by 0 bases and the J gene end by 6 bases; junction bases not matched to a gene: 6. CDR1 SGHNT and CDR2 YYREEE come from the germline V gene (reference sequence). The CDR3 reads CASSLASGRGTNEQFF. The CDR3 DNA is TGTGCCAGCAGCTTGGCGAGCGGGAGGGGTACCAATGAGCAGTTCTTC.

The V gene is TRBV7-8, the J gene TRBJ2-7; maybe TRBD2 (5 bases). Trimming stripped 5 bases from V and 2 bases from J, with 10 bases between. CDR3 size: 13 residues. The germline gives CDR1 SGHVS, CDR2 FQNEAQ. In nucleotides, the CDR3 is TGTGCCAGCAGCACCAGAGGGCCCTACGAGCAGTACTTC. This gives the protein CASSTRGPYEQYF.

V gene TRBV18 combines with J gene TRBJ1-5; D not resolved. This CDR3 has 14 residues. The V gene's germline CDR1 is KGHSH and CDR2 LQKENI. With 3 bases removed from V and 2 bases from J, the gap between germline ends came to 8 bases. In DNA form, the CDR3 reads TGTGCCAGCTCACCCGACATTGGCAATCAGCCCCAGCATTTT. It translates to CASSPDIGNQPQHF.

This chain connects TRBV9 to TRBJ1-4, with a tentative D call TRBD1 (5 bases). The V and J ends lost 0 bases and 8 bases respectively, with 14 bases between them. Germline loops: CDR1 SGDLS, CDR2 YYNGEE. The CDR3 is 15 amino acids. The CDR3 region is CASSVAWSAGEKLFF. The CDR3 DNA reads as TGTGCCAGCAGCGTAGCTTGGTCCGCAGGGGAAAAACTGTTTTTT.

The V gene is TRBV9, the J gene TRBJ2-7, with TRBD2 as a possible D gene (6 bases). This CDR3 spans 15 amino acids. Trimming removed 3 bases at V and 7 bases at J, with 20 bases between. CDR1 SGDLS and CDR2 YYNGEE come from the germline V gene. CDR3 sequence reads: CASSASGDLGGEQYF. CDR3 coding DNA: TGTGCCAGCAGCGCTTCGGGCGACCTTGGAGGGGAGCAGTACTTC.

The V gene is TRBV4-2, the J gene TRBJ2-1; 11 bases map to TRBD2. Germline CDR1 is LGHNA and CDR2 is YNFKEQ. The V gene end was trimmed by 3 bases and the J gene end by 1 base; junction bases not matched to a gene: 5. The CDR3 is made up of 17 amino acids. The CDR3 nucleotides are TGTGCCAGCAGCCAGGCTGGGACTAGCGGTTCCTACAATGAGCAGTTCTTC. Translation: CASSQAGTSGSYNEQFF.

The chain has TRBV30 and TRBJ2-7; 10 bases are a match to TRBD2. Germline values: CDR1 GTSNPN, CDR2 SVGIG (reference sequence). The CDR3 has 13 amino acids. V shed 1 base, J shed 7 bases, and the junction held 4 bases outside the gene matches. The CDR3 region is CAWSGGLAWEQYF. The CDR3 coding sequence is TGTGCCTGGAGTGGGGGACTAGCGTGGGAGCAGTACTTC.

The chain combines TRBV18 with TRBJ2-1; 7 bases align to TRBD2. With 3 bases clipped from V and 7 bases from J, the junction kept 3 bases outside the gene matches. The germline V gene encodes CDR1 KGHSH and CDR2 LQKENI. The CDR3 totals 13 residues. The CDR3 nucleotides read TGTGCCAGCTCACCTACTAGCGTAAATGAGCAGTTCTTC. Translating gives CASSPTSVNEQFF.

The CDR3 DNA is TGTGCCAGCAGCCCGTCCGGGGGCTCCTACGAGCAGTACTTC. This encodes CASSPSGGSYEQYF. The rearrangement uses TRBV13 and TRBJ2-7, with TRBD2 as a possible D gene (6 bases). V was shortened by 5 bases and J by 0 bases, with 11 bases between the two germline ends. This CDR3 has 14 residues. The germline CDR1 and CDR2 sequences are PRHDT and FYEKMQ (reference sequence).

The chain has TRBV29-1 and TRBJ1-2; TRBD1 aligns across 10 bases. CDR1 SQVTM and CDR2 ANQGSEA come from the germline V gene. V was pared by 7 bases and J by 3 bases, with 5 bases of the junction left unmatched. The CDR3 extends over 13 amino acids. The CDR3 protein is CSGETGGDYGYTF. In DNA, the CDR3 is TGCAGCGGCGAGACAGGGGGCGACTATGGCTACACCTTC.

The V and J genes are TRBV27 and TRBJ1-6; maybe TRBD1 (6 bases). V lost 10 bases, J lost 0 bases, and 25 bases lay in between. Germline loops: CDR1 MNHEY, CDR2 SMNVEV (reference sequence). This CDR3 contains 19 residues. The CDR3 DNA sequence: TGTGCCACAGGGACGGGGGGCTCTATAAGGAGCTCCTATAATTCACCCCTCCACTTT. Its translation is CATGTGGSIRSSYNSPLHF.

The chain links TRBV5-4 to TRBJ1-1; no clear D gene. The CDR3 has 13 amino acids. Trimming shortened V by 0 bases and J by 5 bases, and 8 bases separated the two germline ends. The germline V gene has CDR1 SGHNT and CDR2 YYREEE (reference sequence). CDR3 residues: CASSLERDTEAFF. The CDR3 nucleotides are TGTGCCAGCAGCTTGGAACGGGATACTGAAGCTTTCTTT. Full variable domain (remainder filled in from reference TRBV5-4 and TRBJ1-1): ETGVTQSPTHLIKTRGQQVTLRCSSQSGHNTVSWYQQALGQGPQFIFQYYREEENGRGNFPPRFSGLQFPNYSSELNVNALELDDSALYLCASSLERDTEAFFGQGTRLTVV.

The chain employs TRBV5-6 and TRBJ2-2, with 7 bases fitting TRBD1. J was trimmed by 0 bases and V by 5 bases; bases with no gene match: 4. The germline V gene has CDR1 SGHDT and CDR2 YYEEEE. The CDR3 sequence is 15 residues long. The CDR3 loop is CASRQTGTNTGELFF. CDR3 sequence (DNA): TGTGCCAGCAGACAGACAGGGACGAACACCGGGGAGCTGTTTTTT.

The sample holds one count of this clone. The chain is built from TRBV7-9 and TRBJ2-1, with 13 bases fitting TRBD2. This CDR3 spans 13 amino acids. Unmatched junction bases numbered 5, after V lost 10 bases and J lost 8 bases. Germline lookup yields CDR1 SEHNR and CDR2 FQNEAQ (reference sequence). Here the CDR3 reads CAIQGLAGDEQFF. For the CDR3, the DNA is TGTGCCATTCAAGGACTAGCGGGAGATGAGCAGTTCTTC.

The table lists this clone with a few counts. The rearrangement uses TRBV2 and TRBJ1-2, with TRBD1 matching over 12 bases. The trim removed 2 bases at V and 6 bases at J, leaving 13 bases unmatched. The V gene's germline CDR1 is SNHLY and CDR2 FYNNEI. The CDR3 is 18 amino acids. The CDR3 DNA sequence: TGTGCCAGCAGTGAACCGACCCTCCGGGACAGGGGGCTAAATGGCTACACCTTC. Residues: CASSEPTLRDRGLNGYTF. The full variable domain, completed using reference TRBV2 and TRBJ1-2, is EPEVTQTPSHQVTQMGQEVILRCVPISNHLYFYWYRQILGQKVEFLVSFYNNEISEKSEIFDDQFSVERPDGSNFTLKIRSTKLEDSAMYFCASSEPTLRDRGLNGYTFGSGTRLTVV.